Below, 21 T cell receptor beta chains from the same sample are listed, as sequenced in a study of shared clonotypes between healthy human individuals. Assay used: immunoSEQ multiplex PCR; TCRdb lists only in-frame clones, some missing. The top ten clones hold 0.37% of a sample with a few million clones, 85% to 95% of them seen once. Sequencing was carried out using naive CD4+ T cells from PBMCs. Subset given: CD45RA+ positively selected. All receptors derive from a man aged 18 to 30 in good health. Some clones in this sample may be carry-over from other donors' samples.

CDR3 coding DNA: TGTGCCAGCAGCTTATCAGGACAGGCCTACAATGAGCAGTTCTTC. Translation: CASSLSGQAYNEQFF. The rearrangement links TRBV11-2 to TRBJ2-1; 7 bases fit TRBD1. Germline CDR1 reads SGHAT; CDR2 reads FQNNGV. V trimming: 2 bases; J trimming: 2 bases; junction bases outside the gene matches: 3. The CDR3 loop spans 15 amino acids. The complete variable domain, with remaining parts taken from reference TRBV11-2 and TRBJ2-1, reads EAGVAQSPRYKIIEKRQSVAFWCNPISGHATLYWYQQILGQGPKLLIQFQNNGVVDDSQLPKDRFSAERLKGVDSTLKIQPAKLEDSAVYLCASSLSGQAYNEQFFGPGTRLTVL.

The chain is built from TRBV4-1 and TRBJ2-5, with 7 bases that match TRBD2. J was trimmed by 4 bases and V by 4 bases; bases with no gene match: 18. The germline CDR1 and CDR2 sequences are MGHRA and YSYEKL. The CDR3 runs to 18 residues. CDR3 region: CASSLLQRAEGGRETQYF. In DNA, the CDR3 is TGCGCCAGCAGCCTCCTCCAAAGGGCTGAAGGCGGGAGAGAGACCCAGTACTTC.

The chain joins TRBV9 to TRBJ2-3; D may be TRBD2 (5 bases). Per germline, CDR1 SGDLS and CDR2 YYNGEE. There are 14 residues in the CDR3. The V end was cut by 0 bases, the J end by 3 bases, with 8 bases between. The CDR3 region has the DNA TGTGCCAGCAGCGTAGCTACGGGGACAGATACGCAGTATTTT. Its protein product is CASSVATGTDTQYF.

This sequence joins TRBV6-1 and TRBJ1-1; D is unclear. The germline gives CDR1 MNHNS, CDR2 SASEGT. The CDR3 is 13 residues long. Trimming cost V 2 bases and J 5 bases, with 9 bases left between them. CDR3 in amino acids: CASSERRWTEAFF. The CDR3 DNA reads TGTGCCAGCAGTGAAAGACGGTGGACTGAAGCTTTCTTT.

In its sample, this clone was seen once. The chain carries TRBV6-4 and TRBJ2-2; D gene unclear. The V gene lost 2 bases and the J gene lost 0 bases, with 7 bases spanning the gap. This CDR3 comprises 15 residues. Germline CDR1 MRHNA, CDR2 SNTAGT. CDR3 bases: TGTGCCAGCAGTGACAGGGCCTCGAACACCGGGGAGCTGTTTTTT. Encoded protein: CASSDRASNTGELFF.

The chain couples TRBV5-1 to TRBJ2-5; D perhaps matches TRBD1 (5 bases). This CDR3 is built from 15 residues. Trimming took off 2 bases at V and 6 bases at J, with 17 bases between the two ends. Germline CDR1 SGHRS, CDR2 YFSETQ. For the CDR3, the DNA is TGCGCCAGCAGCTTATTGACACAGGACATGAAGACCCAGTACTTC. Its protein product is CASSLLTQDMKTQYF.

In its sample, this clone was seen a few times. The V call is TRBV18, the J call TRBJ1-1, with 7 bases fitting TRBD1. The ends lost 0 bases at V and 3 bases at J; junction bases unmatched: 10. The CDR3 is made up of 17 amino acids. In germline, CDR1 is KGHSH, CDR2 LQKENI. The CDR3 is CASSPPNRGVLDTEAFF. The CDR3 DNA sequence: TGTGCCAGCTCACCACCGAACAGGGGCGTTTTGGACACTGAAGCTTTCTTT.

Of note for this clone: Other DNA sequences within the sample encode an identical CDR3. This sequence joins TRBV7-8 and TRBJ1-1; no reliable D call. The CDR3 length is 13 residues. The germline V and J ends were trimmed by 1 base and 5 bases, with 8 bases remaining between them. The germline V gene has CDR1 SGHVS and CDR2 FQNEAQ. The DNA of the CDR3 is TGTGCCAGCAGCTTAGGTTTGGGGACTGAAGCTTTCTTT. This encodes CASSLGLGTEAFF.

The rearrangement links TRBV5-1 to TRBJ2-3, with 7 positions matching TRBD1. The V and J ends lost 0 bases and 2 bases, in that order; junction bases with no gene match: 3. The length of the CDR3 is 15 residues. CDR1 is SGHRS and CDR2 is YFSETQ in the germline V gene. CDR3 coding DNA: TGCGCCAGCAGCTTGGAGACAGGGACCACAGATACGCAGTATTTT. Its protein product is CASSLETGTTDTQYF.

The V gene is TRBV28, the J gene TRBJ1-3; D not resolved. This CDR3 contains 15 residues. CDR1 and CDR2 (germline): MDHEN, SYDVKM. V dropped 4 bases and J dropped 0 bases, with 10 bases sitting between them. CDR3 residues: CASSSGSFSGNTIYF. DNA for the CDR3: TGTGCCAGCAGTTCCGGGTCGTTCTCTGGAAACACCATATATTTT.

The chain carries TRBV5-1 and TRBJ2-7; no reliable D call. Trimming took 5 bases from V and 3 from J, leaving 12 bases between them. Germline V gives CDR1 SGHRS, CDR2 YFSETQ. The length of the CDR3 is 13 residues. DNA of the CDR3: TGCGCCAGCAGTAAGACCCCGGACTACGAGCAGTACTTC. Translating it yields CASSKTPDYEQYF.

A remark on this clone: Other DNA sequences in the sample encode the same CDR3. The chain's CDR3 is CASSPGTGNNEQFF. The CDR3 DNA reads TGTGCCAGCAGCCCAGGGACTGGGAACAATGAGCAGTTCTTC. The gene calls are TRBV7-2 and TRBJ2-1; D possibly corresponds to TRBD2 (6 bases). The CDR3 consists of 14 residues. V lost 5 bases to trimming and J lost 5 bases, with 13 bases between them. Germline CDR1 reads SGHTA; CDR2 reads FQGNSA.

The chain carries TRBV19 and TRBJ2-1; possible D gene TRBD2, 6 bases. Germline V gene sequence: CDR1 LNHDA, CDR2 SQIVND (reference sequence). V lost 4 bases to trimming and J lost 7 bases, with 17 bases between them. This CDR3 is 15 amino acids long. The DNA for the CDR3 is TGTGCCAGTAGTAGGGGGGTCTGGGGTTTGAATGAGCAGTTCTTC. Encoded protein: CASSRGVWGLNEQFF. The variable domain in full, with the rest retrieved from reference TRBV19 and TRBJ2-1, is DGGITQSPKYLFRKEGQNVTLSCEQNLNHDAMYWYRQDPGQGLRLIYYSQIVNDFQKGDIAEGYSVSREKKESFPLTVTSAQKNPTAFYLCASSRGVWGLNEQFFGPGTRLTVL.

This chain joins TRBV7-2 and TRBJ1-5, with D possibly being TRBD1 (5 bases). This CDR3 spans 14 amino acids. V was cut by 0 bases and J by 4 bases, with 7 bases left in between. Germline-derived CDR1 and CDR2 are SGHTA and FQGNSA. The CDR3 is CASSLANRNQPQHF. Here the CDR3 DNA reads TGTGCCAGCAGCTTAGCAAACAGGAATCAGCCCCAGCATTTT. Full variable domain (outside the CDR3, taken from reference TRBV7-2 and TRBJ1-5): GAGVSQSPSNKVTEKGKDVELRCDPISGHTALYWYRQSLGQGLEFLIYFQGNSAPDKSGLPSDRFSAERTGGSVSTLTIQRTQQEDSAVYLCASSLANRNQPQHFGDGTRLSIL.

J is TRBJ2-7 and V is TRBV5-1; 8 bases line up with TRBD2. Germline CDR1 is SGHRS and CDR2 is YFSETQ. V dropped 0 bases and J dropped 4; count of bases not matched to a gene: 9. This CDR3 is 16 amino acids long. This CDR3 reads CASSLGSSGSMYEQYF. The CDR3 bases are TGCGCCAGCAGCTTGGGCTCGAGCGGGAGTATGTACGAGCAGTACTTC.

The chain combines TRBV5-6 with TRBJ1-6; D not resolved. Deletions cut 4 bases from V and 7 bases from J, with 9 bases between. Germline values: CDR1 SGHDT, CDR2 YYEEEE. This CDR3 spans 13 amino acids. The CDR3 loop is CASSPRRNSPLHF. The CDR3 coding sequence is TGTGCCAGCAGCCCTCGGAGGAATTCACCCCTCCACTTT.

V and J are TRBV19 and TRBJ1-5, with a weak D call TRBD1 (5 bases). Germline V gives CDR1 LNHDA, CDR2 SQIVND (reference sequence). V lost 0 bases, J lost 10 bases, and 10 bases lay in between. This CDR3 contains 13 residues. The CDR3 DNA is TGTGCCAGTAGTATAGAAGGGTGGGGCCCCCAGCATTTT. Its translation: CASSIEGWGPQHF.

The gene calls are TRBV7-2 and TRBJ2-5; no reliable D call. CDR1 and CDR2 from the germline V gene are SGHTA and FQGNSA. V dropped 2 bases and J dropped 2 bases, with 15 bases sitting between them. CDR3 length: 16 residues. CDR3 coding DNA: TGTGCCAGCAGCTTATCGGGTGGACGGCCTCAAGAGACCCAGTACTTC. Amino acids: CASSLSGGRPQETQYF.

This chain uses TRBV5-1 with TRBJ2-5; D not resolved. CDR3 length: 13 residues. Germline values: CDR1 SGHRS, CDR2 YFSETQ. V lost 5 bases, J lost 1 base, and 9 bases lay in between. CDR3 in DNA: TGCGCCAGCAGAGGTGGGCCCCAAGAGACCCAGTACTTC. It codes for CASRGGPQETQYF.

The J gene is TRBJ1-5, the V gene TRBV11-2, with D hard to call. V lost 4 bases and J 5 bases, leaving 9 bases between the germline ends. Germline lookup yields CDR1 SGHAT and CDR2 FQNNGV. The CDR3 loop spans 13 amino acids. In DNA form, the CDR3 reads TGTGCCAGCAGCTCCGGACTCGATCAGCCCCAGCATTTT. It encodes CASSSGLDQPQHF.

On this clone: At the DNA level, this CDR3 is encoded by other sequences in the same sample as well. The V call is TRBV9, the J call TRBJ1-4, with 7 bases that match TRBD1. Trimming took 0 bases from V and 7 from J; bases not matched to a gene: 6. The CDR3 covers 15 residues. Per the germline V gene, CDR1 is SGDLS and CDR2 is YYNGEE. The CDR3 DNA reads as TGTGCCAGCAGCGTAGGGGCAGGGGGGACTGAAAAACTGTTTTTT. Its protein product is CASSVGAGGTEKLFF.